This T cell receptor beta chain comes out of a study of T-cell memory formation after mild COVID-19. Findings and limits, study-wide: A balance of CD4 and CD8 characterized clones contracting day 15 to 85, whereas later expanders leaned CD4+.

MiXCR, run by TCRdb on the 5' RACE reads, gives a single entry per CDR3 protein. The sample lists under 250,000 distinct CDR3 sequences; 10% to 13% were seen once. The germline V gene encodes CDR1 ENHRY and CDR2 SYGVKD. This CDR3 has 13 residues. V gave up 0 bases and J gave up 2 bases, with 5 bases separating them. Comment on this clonotype: The antigen remains unidentified.

This sequence originates from a man aged 18 to 30 who had mild COVID-19 (a few samples of this study predate the infection). Cell type and time point are not known. The chain recombines TRBV10-3 with TRBJ2-7, with unresolved D. The sample consisted of PBMCs or a T cell subset sorted from them (not recorded which). The chain's CDR3 is CAISESGTYEQYF. The CDR3 bases are TGTGCCATCAGTGAGTCGGGTACCTACGAGCAGTACTTC.